One T cell receptor beta chain is described in this entry. V gave up 3 bases and J gave up 4 bases, with 13 bases separating them. This CDR3 is 14 amino acids long. The germline V gene has CDR1 DFQATT and CDR2 SNEGSKA (reference sequence). Produced via immunoSEQ multiplex PCR; TCRdb's table is partial and in-frame only. The sample yields a few hundred thousand clones, around 88% seen once. The data were obtained in a study of blood T cell repertoires in COVID-19. The sample comprised PBMCs or T cells enriched from blood (not recorded which). The clonotype comes from a woman in her forties or fifties with acute COVID-19. V gene TRBV20-1 combines with J gene TRBJ2-1; D unclear. This CDR3 reads CSASPTAIYNEQFF. The CDR3 bases are TGCAGTGCTAGTCCGACTGCCATATACAATGAGCAGTTCTTC.